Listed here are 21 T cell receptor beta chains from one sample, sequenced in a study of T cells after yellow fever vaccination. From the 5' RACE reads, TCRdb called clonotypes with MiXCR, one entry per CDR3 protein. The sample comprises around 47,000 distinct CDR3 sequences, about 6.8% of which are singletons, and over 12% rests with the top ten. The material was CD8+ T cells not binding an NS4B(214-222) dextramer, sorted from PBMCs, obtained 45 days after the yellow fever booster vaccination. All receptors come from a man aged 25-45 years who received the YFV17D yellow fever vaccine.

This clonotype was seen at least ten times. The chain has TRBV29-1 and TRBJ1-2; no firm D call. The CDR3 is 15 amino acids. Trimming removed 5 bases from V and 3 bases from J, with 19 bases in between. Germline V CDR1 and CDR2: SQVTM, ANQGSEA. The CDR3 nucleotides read TGCAGCGTTTTTTTGGCCGGGGTCCGCTACTATGGCTACACCTTC. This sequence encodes CSVFLAGVRYYGYTF.

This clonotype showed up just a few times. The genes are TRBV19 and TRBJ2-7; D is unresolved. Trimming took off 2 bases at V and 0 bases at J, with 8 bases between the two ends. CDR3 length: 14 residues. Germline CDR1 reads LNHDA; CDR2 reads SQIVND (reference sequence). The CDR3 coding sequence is TGTGCCAGTAGTATAACGGGTAGCTCCTACGAGCAGTACTTC. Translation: CASSITGSSYEQYF.

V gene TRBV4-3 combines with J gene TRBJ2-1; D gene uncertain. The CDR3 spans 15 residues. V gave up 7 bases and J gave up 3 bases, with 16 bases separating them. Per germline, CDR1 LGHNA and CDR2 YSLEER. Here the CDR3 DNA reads TGCGCCAGCACTCCAGAAACCAGTTTCTACAATGAGCAGTTCTTC. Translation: CASTPETSFYNEQFF.

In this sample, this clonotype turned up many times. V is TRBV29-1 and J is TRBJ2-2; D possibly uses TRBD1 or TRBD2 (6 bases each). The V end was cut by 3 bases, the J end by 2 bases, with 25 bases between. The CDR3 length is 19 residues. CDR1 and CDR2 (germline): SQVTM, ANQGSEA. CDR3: CSVDSGGDIWGLNTGELFF. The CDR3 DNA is TGCAGCGTTGATTCCGGCGGGGACATTTGGGGTTTAAACACCGGGGAGCTGTTTTTT.

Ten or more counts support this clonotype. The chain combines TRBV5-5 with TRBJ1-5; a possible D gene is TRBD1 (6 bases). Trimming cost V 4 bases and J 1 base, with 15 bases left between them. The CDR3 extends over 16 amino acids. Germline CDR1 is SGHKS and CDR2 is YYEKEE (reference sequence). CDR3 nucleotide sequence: TGTGCCAGCAGCGATTTGGGGGGCGGGAGCAATCAGCCCCAGCATTTT. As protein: CASSDLGGGSNQPQHF.

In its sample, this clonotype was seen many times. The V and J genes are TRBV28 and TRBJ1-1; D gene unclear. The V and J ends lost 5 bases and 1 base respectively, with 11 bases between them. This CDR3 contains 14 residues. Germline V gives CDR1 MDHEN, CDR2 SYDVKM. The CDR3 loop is CASSREQENTEAFF. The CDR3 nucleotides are TGTGCCAGCAGTCGAGAACAAGAGAACACTGAAGCTTTCTTT.

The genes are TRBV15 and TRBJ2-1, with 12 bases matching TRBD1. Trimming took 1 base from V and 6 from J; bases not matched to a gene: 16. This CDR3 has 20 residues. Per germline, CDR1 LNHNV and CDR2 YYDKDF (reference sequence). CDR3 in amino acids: CATSRGGTGGAGRPGNEQFF. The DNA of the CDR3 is TGTGCCACCAGCAGAGGGGGGACAGGGGGCGCCGGGAGGCCTGGCAATGAGCAGTTCTTC.

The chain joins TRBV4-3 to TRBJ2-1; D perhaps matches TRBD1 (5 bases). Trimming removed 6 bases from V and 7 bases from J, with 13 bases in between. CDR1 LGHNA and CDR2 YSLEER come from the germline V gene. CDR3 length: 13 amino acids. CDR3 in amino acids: CASSGARWNEQFF. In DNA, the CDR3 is TGCGCCAGCAGTGGGGCTCGTTGGAATGAGCAGTTCTTC.

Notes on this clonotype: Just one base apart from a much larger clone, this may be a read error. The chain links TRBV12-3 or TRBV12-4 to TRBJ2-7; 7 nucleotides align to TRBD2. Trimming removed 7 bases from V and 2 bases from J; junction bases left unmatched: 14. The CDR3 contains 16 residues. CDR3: CASTLLTSRTTYEQYF. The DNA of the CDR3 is TGTGCCAGCACCCTACTGACTAGCAGGACTACCTACGAGCAGTACTTC.

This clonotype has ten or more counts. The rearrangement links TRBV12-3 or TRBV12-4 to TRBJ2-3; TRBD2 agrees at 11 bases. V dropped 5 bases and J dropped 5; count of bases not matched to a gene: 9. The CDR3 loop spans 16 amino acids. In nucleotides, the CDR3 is TGTGCCAGCAGTGCCATAGCGGGAGGGCCGATAGATACGCAGTATTTT. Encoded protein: CASSAIAGGPIDTQYF.

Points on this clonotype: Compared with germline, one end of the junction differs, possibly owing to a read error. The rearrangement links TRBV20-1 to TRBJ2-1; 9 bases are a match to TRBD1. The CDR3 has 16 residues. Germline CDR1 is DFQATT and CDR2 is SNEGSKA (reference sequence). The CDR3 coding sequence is TGCAGTGCTAGCGAACCTTCCGGGACAGGGATACGTGAGCAGTGCTTC. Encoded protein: CSASEPSGTGIREQCF.

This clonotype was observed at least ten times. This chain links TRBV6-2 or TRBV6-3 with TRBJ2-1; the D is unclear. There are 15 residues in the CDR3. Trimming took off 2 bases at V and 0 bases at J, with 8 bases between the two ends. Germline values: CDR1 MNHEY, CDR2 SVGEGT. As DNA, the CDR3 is TGTGCCAGCAGTTACCCACGGAGCTCCTACAATGAGCAGTTCTTC. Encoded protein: CASSYPRSSYNEQFF.

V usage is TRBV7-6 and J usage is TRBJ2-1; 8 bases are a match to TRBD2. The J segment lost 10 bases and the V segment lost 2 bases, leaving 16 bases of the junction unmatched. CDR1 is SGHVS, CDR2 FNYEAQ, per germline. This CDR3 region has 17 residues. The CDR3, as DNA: TGTGCCAGCAGCTTATTGGGTTCTAGCGGGTCTCTTATGGAGCAGTTCTTC. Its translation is CASSLLGSSGSLMEQFF.

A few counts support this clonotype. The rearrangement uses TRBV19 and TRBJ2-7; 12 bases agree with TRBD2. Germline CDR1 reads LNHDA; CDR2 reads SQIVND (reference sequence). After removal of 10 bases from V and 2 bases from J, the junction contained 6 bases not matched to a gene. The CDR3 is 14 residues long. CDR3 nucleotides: TGTGCCACCAGACTAGCGGGAGAGACCTACGAGCAGTACTTC. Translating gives CATRLAGETYEQYF.

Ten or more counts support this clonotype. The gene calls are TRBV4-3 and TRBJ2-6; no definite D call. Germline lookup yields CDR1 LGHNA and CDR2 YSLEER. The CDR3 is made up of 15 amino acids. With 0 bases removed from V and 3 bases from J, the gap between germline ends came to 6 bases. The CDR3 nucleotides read TGCGCCAGCAGCCAAGAGGGAAGTGGGGCCAACGTCCTGACTTTC. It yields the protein CASSQEGSGANVLTF.

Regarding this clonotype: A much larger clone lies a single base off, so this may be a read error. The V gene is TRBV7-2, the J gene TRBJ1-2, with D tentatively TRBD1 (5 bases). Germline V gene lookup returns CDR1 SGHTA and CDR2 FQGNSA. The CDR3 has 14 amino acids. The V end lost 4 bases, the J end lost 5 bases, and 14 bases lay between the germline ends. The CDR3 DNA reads TGTGCCAGCAGCTCCCCGGGACCCAGATATGGCTACACCTTC. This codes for CASSSPGPRYGYTF. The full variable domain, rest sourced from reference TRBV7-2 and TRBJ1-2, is GAGVSQSPSNKVTEKGKDVELRCDPISGHTALYWYRQSLGQGLEFLIYFQGNSAPDKSGLPSDRFSAERTGGSVSTLTIQRTQQEDSAVYLCASSSPGPRYGYTFGSGTRLTVV.

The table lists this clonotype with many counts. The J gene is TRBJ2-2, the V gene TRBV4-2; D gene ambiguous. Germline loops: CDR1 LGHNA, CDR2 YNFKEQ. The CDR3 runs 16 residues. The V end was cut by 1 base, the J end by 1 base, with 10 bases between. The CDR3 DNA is TGTGCCAGCAGCCAAGTCGGCCCGGAGAACACCGGGGAGCTGTTTTTT. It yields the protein CASSQVGPENTGELFF.

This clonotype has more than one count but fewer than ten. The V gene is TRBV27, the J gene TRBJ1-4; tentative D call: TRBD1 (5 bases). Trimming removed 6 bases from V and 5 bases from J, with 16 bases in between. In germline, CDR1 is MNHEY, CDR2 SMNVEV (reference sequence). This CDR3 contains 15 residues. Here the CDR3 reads CASRTIQAGNEKLFF. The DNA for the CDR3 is TGTGCCAGCAGGACCATACAGGCAGGGAATGAAAAACTGTTTTTT.

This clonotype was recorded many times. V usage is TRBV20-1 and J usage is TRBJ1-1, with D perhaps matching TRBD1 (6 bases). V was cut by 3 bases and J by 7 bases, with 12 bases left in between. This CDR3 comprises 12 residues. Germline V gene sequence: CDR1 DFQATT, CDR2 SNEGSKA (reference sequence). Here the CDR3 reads CSARETGYEAFF. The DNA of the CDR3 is TGCAGTGCTAGGGAGACAGGCTATGAAGCTTTCTTT.

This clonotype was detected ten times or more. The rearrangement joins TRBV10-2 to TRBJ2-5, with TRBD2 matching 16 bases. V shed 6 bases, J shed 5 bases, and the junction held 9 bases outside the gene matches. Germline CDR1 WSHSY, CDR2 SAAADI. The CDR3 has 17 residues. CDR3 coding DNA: TGCGCCAGCAGCGAGCAGGGACTAGCGGGAGGGCCGGAGACCCAGTACTTC. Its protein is CASSEQGLAGGPETQYF.

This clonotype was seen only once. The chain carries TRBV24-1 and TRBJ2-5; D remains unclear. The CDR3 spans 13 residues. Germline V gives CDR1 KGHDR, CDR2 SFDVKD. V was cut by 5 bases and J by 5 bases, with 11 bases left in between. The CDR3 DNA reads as TGTGCCACCAGTGGTGTTAATGACGAGACCCAGTACTTC. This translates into CATSGVNDETQYF.